The present entry profiles one T cell receptor (beta chain) with its context. Its antigen is still unknown. These data originate in a study of response to subunit inactivated influenza vaccine. Germline CDR1 and CDR2: DFQATT and SNEGSKA (reference sequence). The CDR3 spans 13 residues. V was shortened by 6 bases and J by 0 bases, with 12 bases between the two germline ends. TCRdb itself ran the RT-PCR reads through MiXCR, one entry per CDR3 protein. The table records 250,000 to 350,000 distinct CDR3 sequences, roughly 22% of them present only once. Study-wide points: The study's authors posited that every seasonal influenza vaccination enlists few new T cells.

This chain connects TRBV20-1 to TRBJ2-7; tentatively, D is TRBD2 (6 bases). The TCR comes from a man between 45 and 75 years old who received an inactivated influenza vaccine. Here the sequenced sample was PBMCs from blood, taken around 22 months after vaccination. CDR3 sequence: CSAAGRFSYEQYF. The CDR3 DNA reads as TGCAGTGCCGCGGGACGGTTCTCCTACGAGCAGTACTTC.